This passage covers 27 T cell receptor beta chains from one sample sequenced in a study of blood T cell repertoires in COVID-19. Assay used: immunoSEQ multiplex PCR; TCRdb lists only in-frame clones, some missing. The sample has tens of thousands of clones; under 80% are singletons. Sequencing input: peripheral blood. The receptors were gathered from a woman in her 70s with active or convalescent COVID-19.

This rearrangement joins TRBV19 to TRBJ1-1, with D possibly matching TRBD1 (6 bases). V gave up 5 bases and J gave up 7 bases, with 11 bases separating them. Germline V gene lookup returns CDR1 LNHDA and CDR2 SQIVND (reference sequence). The CDR3 loop spans 12 amino acids. The CDR3 reads CASSLTGFEAFF. CDR3 nucleotide sequence: TGTGCCAGTAGTCTCACAGGGTTTGAAGCTTTCTTT. Looking up the rest from reference TRBV19 and TRBJ1-1 gives the full variable domain: DGGITQSPKYLFRKEGQNVTLSCEQNLNHDAMYWYRQDPGQGLRLIYYSQIVNDFQKGDIAEGYSVSREKKESFPLTVTSAQKNPTAFYLCASSLTGFEAFFGQGTRLTVV.

This rearrangement joins TRBV5-4 to TRBJ2-7, with 10 bases fitting TRBD1. The ends lost 3 bases at V and 2 bases at J; junction bases unmatched: 5. The germline V gene has CDR1 SGHNT and CDR2 YYREEE (reference sequence). The CDR3 runs to 15 residues. The CDR3 here is CASSYPGTGAYEQYF. The CDR3 nucleotides read TGTGCCAGCAGCTATCCCGGGACAGGGGCCTACGAGCAGTACTTC.

The chain uses TRBV11-1 and TRBJ2-5; no reliable D call. CDR3 length equals 13 residues. V dropped 2 bases and J dropped 4 bases, with 8 bases sitting between them. Germline CDR1 SGHAT, CDR2 FQDESV (reference sequence). The DNA for the CDR3 is TGTGCCAGCAGCTTACCGGGTCGAGAGACCCAGTACTTC. Residues: CASSLPGRETQYF. Full variable domain (missing parts from reference TRBV11-1 and TRBJ2-5): EAEVAQSPRYKITEKSQAVAFWCDPISGHATLYWYRQILGQGPELLVQFQDESVVDDSQLPKDRFSAERLKGVDSTLKIQPAELGDSAMYLCASSLPGRETQYFGPGTRLLVL.

The chain uses TRBV19 and TRBJ2-3; D perhaps matches TRBD2 (6 bases). V lost 1 base to trimming and J lost 4 bases, with 9 bases between them. Germline assignment: CDR1 LNHDA and CDR2 SQIVND (reference sequence). The CDR3 is made up of 14 amino acids. CDR3 region: CASSIGASADTQYF. CDR3 coding DNA: TGTGCCAGTAGTATAGGGGCTAGCGCAGATACGCAGTATTTT.

This chain uses TRBV21-1 with TRBJ1-1; the table assigns TRBD1, which was not confirmed against the DNA. TRBV21-1 is a known pseudogene. CDR3 size: 14 residues. The DNA of the CDR3 is TGTGCCAGCAGCACACTGGACAAGAACACTGAAGCTTTCTTT. Translating it yields CASSTLDKNTEAFF.

The chain carries TRBV4-1 and TRBJ2-3, with a possible D match to TRBD1 (6 bases). Deletions cut 4 bases from V and 0 bases from J, with 20 bases between. The CDR3 is 18 amino acids. The germline V gene encodes CDR1 MGHRA and CDR2 YSYEKL. As DNA, the CDR3 is TGCGCCAGCAGCCCTAGGTTATTCCGGGACACTAGCACAGATACGCAGTATTTT. This sequence encodes CASSPRLFRDTSTDTQYF.

The chain couples TRBV6-2 or TRBV6-3 to TRBJ2-1, with 11 bases matching TRBD2. V gave up 0 bases and J gave up 6 bases; unmatched junction bases: 7. The germline V gene encodes CDR1 MNHEY and CDR2 SVGEGT. This CDR3 has 17 amino acids. CDR3 residues: CASSYSRASGRFNEQFF. The CDR3 DNA reads TGTGCCAGCAGTTACTCGAGGGCTAGCGGGAGGTTCAATGAGCAGTTCTTC.

The chain couples TRBV2 to TRBJ1-2; TRBD1 might be the D (5 bases). V lost 10 bases, J lost 3 bases, and 12 bases lay in between. The V gene's germline CDR1 is SNHLY and CDR2 FYNNEI. The CDR3 is 12 amino acids. This chain's CDR3 is CATLGGYYGYTF. In DNA form, the CDR3 reads TGTGCCACTCTCGGGGGGTACTATGGCTACACCTTC.

Regarding this clone: Compared with germline, one end of the junction differs, possibly owing to a read error. The J gene is TRBJ2-2, the V gene TRBV7-7, with 7 bases identical to TRBD1. CDR1 is SSHAT, CDR2 FNYEAQ, per germline (reference sequence). This CDR3 spans 19 amino acids. In DNA, the CDR3 is TGTGCTAGCAGCAAGGCCTTGAACAGGGGAAGGGCGAGTTCCGGGGAGCTGTTTTTT. Translated, it gives CASSKALNRGRASSGELFF.

The chain combines TRBV10-3 with TRBJ2-2, with 9 bases fitting TRBD1. V lost 2 bases to trimming and J lost 2 bases; unmatched junction nucleotides: 6. Germline CDR1 and CDR2: ENHRY and SYGVKD. The CDR3 has 17 amino acids. The CDR3 loop is CAISEPRTGANTGELFF. The CDR3 DNA sequence: TGTGCCATCAGTGAGCCAAGGACAGGGGCAAACACCGGGGAGCTGTTTTTT.

In its sample, this clone was seen a few times. The chain combines TRBV6-6 with TRBJ2-7; 9 nucleotides agree with TRBD2. V lost 6 bases to trimming and J lost 12 bases; unmatched junction nucleotides: 9. The CDR3 sequence is 12 residues long. Per the germline V gene, CDR1 is MNHNY and CDR2 is SVGAGI (reference sequence). The CDR3: CASSLSGRVGYF. In DNA form, the CDR3 reads TGTGCCAGCAGCCTTAGCGGGAGAGTGGGGTACTTC.

The V gene is TRBV27, the J gene TRBJ2-7, with TRBD2 matching over 12 bases. J gave up 4 bases and V 6 bases, and 10 bases lay outside the gene matches. Germline CDR1 is MNHEY and CDR2 is SMNVEV (reference sequence). This CDR3 has 16 amino acids. CDR3 in amino acids: CASSSPRTSGTYEQYF. As DNA, the CDR3 is TGTGCCAGCAGCTCCCCCAGGACTAGCGGGACTTACGAGCAGTACTTC.

The V and J genes are TRBV5-4 and TRBJ1-3; D perhaps matches TRBD1 (5 bases). Looked up from germline, CDR1 is SGHNT and CDR2 is YYREEE (reference sequence). V lost 9 bases to trimming and J lost 3 bases, with 10 bases between them. This CDR3 is 12 amino acids long. The CDR3 DNA follows: TGTGCCACCGGGGGAGTTGGAAACACCATATATTTT. Amino acid sequence: CATGGVGNTIYF.

This chain connects TRBV19 to TRBJ1-5; D is possibly TRBD1 (6 bases). Germline loops: CDR1 LNHDA, CDR2 SQIVND (reference sequence). This CDR3 is 13 amino acids long. V lost 2 bases, J lost 7 bases, and 9 bases lay in between. The CDR3 DNA follows: TGTGCCAGTAGTATATGGGGGCGGCAGCCCCAGCATTTT. It is translated as CASSIWGRQPQHF.

This rearrangement joins TRBV11-2 to TRBJ2-5, with 7 bases aligning to TRBD2. CDR1 is SGHAT, CDR2 FQNNGV, per germline. The CDR3 sequence is 14 residues long. V dropped 0 bases and J dropped 4; count of bases not matched to a gene: 2. The CDR3 is CASSLDSGGETQYF. The CDR3 region has the DNA TGTGCCAGCAGCTTAGATTCGGGAGGAGAGACCCAGTACTTC.

This rearrangement joins TRBV28 to TRBJ1-4; 9 bases match TRBD1. The V gene's germline CDR1 is MDHEN and CDR2 SYDVKM. This CDR3 is 16 amino acids long. With 6 bases clipped from V and 4 bases from J, the junction kept 9 bases outside the gene matches. The CDR3 spells CASRFLGQGFNEKLFF. CDR3 DNA: TGTGCCAGCAGATTCCTTGGACAGGGGTTTAATGAAAAACTGTTTTTT.

The chain carries TRBV5-5 and TRBJ2-3; maybe TRBD2 (5 bases). Trimming cost V 4 bases and J 0 bases, with 18 bases left between them. The CDR3 spans 17 residues. Germline V gene lookup returns CDR1 SGHKS and CDR2 YYEKEE (reference sequence). The CDR3 DNA follows: TGTGCCAGCAGCCCTTCGAGGCCAGCGGAAAGCACAGATACGCAGTATTTT. Translation: CASSPSRPAESTDTQYF.

The V call is TRBV11-2, the J call TRBJ2-7, with 7 bases identical to TRBD1. The CDR3 sequence is 13 residues long. CDR1 and CDR2 from the germline V gene are SGHAT and FQNNGV. J lost 5 bases, V lost 3 bases, and 4 bases had no gene match. The CDR3 nucleotides read TGTGCCAGCAGCTTGACAGGGACCCACGAGCAGTACTTC. Encoded protein: CASSLTGTHEQYF.

J is TRBJ2-1 and V is TRBV3-1 (or the pseudogene TRBV3-2); TRBD2 matches 9 bases. CDR3 size: 15 residues. Germline values: CDR1 LGHDT, CDR2 YNNKEL (reference sequence). Trimming took 5 bases from V and 6 from J; bases not matched to a gene: 8. As DNA, the CDR3 is TGTGCCAGCAGCAATAGCGGGAGACGGGGCAATGAGCAGTTCTTC. Translation gives CASSNSGRRGNEQFF.

This clone was recorded a few times. This CDR3 is CASRTQGGPNEKLFF. The CDR3 DNA reads TGTGCCAGTAGAACTCAGGGCGGACCTAATGAAAAACTGTTTTTT. This chain links TRBV19 with TRBJ1-4, with D possibly matching TRBD1 (5 bases). CDR1 and CDR2 from the germline V gene are LNHDA and SQIVND (reference sequence). V dropped 6 bases and J dropped 3 bases, with 14 bases sitting between them. The CDR3 contains 15 residues.

The chain joins TRBV4-2 to TRBJ2-3; 9 bases line up with TRBD2. Trimming took 2 bases from V and 6 from J; bases not matched to a gene: 15. The V gene's germline CDR1 is LGHNA and CDR2 YNFKEQ. This CDR3 is built from 18 residues. CDR3 amino acids: CASSQPQGLAGRADTQYF. Here the CDR3 DNA reads TGTGCCAGCAGCCAACCTCAGGGACTAGCCGGAAGGGCGGATACGCAGTATTTT.

The chain recombines TRBV28 with TRBJ1-1; 8 bases agree with TRBD1. CDR3 length: 15 amino acids. V shed 5 bases and J 4 bases; nucleotides not matched to a gene: 9. Germline V gene sequence: CDR1 MDHEN, CDR2 SYDVKM. The CDR3 loop reads CASSPPGGLGTEAFF. CDR3 bases: TGTGCCAGCAGTCCCCCAGGGGGCCTTGGCACTGAAGCTTTCTTT.

The chain combines TRBV6-2 or TRBV6-3 with TRBJ2-7, with TRBD2 identical over 8 bases. The CDR3 consists of 18 residues. Germline assignment: CDR1 MNHEY and CDR2 SVGEGT. With V trimmed by 4 bases and J by 0 bases, 14 bases remained unmatched. In DNA, the CDR3 is TGTGCCAGCAGTTCTACCTCTGGACTAGCCCCTAGCTCCTACGAGCAGTACTTC. Its protein is CASSSTSGLAPSSYEQYF.

The rearrangement links TRBV28 to TRBJ2-2; 10 bases match TRBD1. Germline V CDR1 and CDR2: MDHEN, SYDVKM. V gave up 6 bases and J gave up 7 bases; unmatched junction bases: 8. The CDR3 is 15 amino acids. The CDR3 DNA reads TGTGCCAGCAGCCGGGACAGGGGACTAATCGGGGAGCTGTTTTTT. Its protein product is CASSRDRGLIGELFF.

This clone has only one observation. V gene TRBV4-3 combines with J gene TRBJ1-1; D gene unclear. This CDR3 has 14 amino acids. CDR1 and CDR2 (germline): LGHNA, YSLEER. V gave up 4 bases and J gave up 2 bases, with 11 bases separating them. CDR3 sequence: CASSRGVVNTEAFF. The DNA for the CDR3 is TGCGCCAGCAGCCGCGGCGTAGTAAACACTGAAGCTTTCTTT.

The chain joins TRBV5-1 to TRBJ1-2; perhaps TRBD1 as D (6 bases). V was cut by 2 bases and J by 5 bases, with 13 bases left in between. Germline CDR1 reads SGHRS; CDR2 reads YFSETQ. This CDR3 has 14 amino acids. CDR3 sequence (DNA): TGCGCCAGCAGCTTAGACAGGCCAATATATGGCTACACCTTC. Its translation is CASSLDRPIYGYTF. Full variable domain (rest looked up from reference TRBV5-1 and TRBJ1-2): KAGVTQTPRYLIKTRGQQVTLSCSPISGHRSVSWYQQTPGQGLQFLFEYFSETQRNKGNFPGRFSGRQFSNSRSEMNVSTLELGDSALYLCASSLDRPIYGYTFGSGTRLTVV.

The rearrangement uses TRBV30 and TRBJ1-2; D not resolved. This CDR3 contains 14 residues. V dropped 2 bases and J dropped 4 bases, with 14 bases sitting between them. CDR1 and CDR2 from the germline V gene are GTSNPN and SVGIG (reference sequence). CDR3 loop: CAWSPGGLVYGYTF. The CDR3 nucleotides are TGTGCCTGGAGTCCCGGCGGGTTGGTCTATGGCTACACCTTC.